This T cell receptor (beta chain) was obtained from a study of blood T cell repertoires in COVID-19. About the research overall: The origin of the acute and convalescent COVID-19 samples was the United States, Italy and Spain. T cells, B-cell-depleted T cells, or PBMCs provided the cDNA or gDNA that served as material.

The CDR3 has 13 residues. The germline gives CDR1 MNHEY, CDR2 SMNVEV (reference sequence). The V gene end was trimmed by 5 bases and the J gene end by 1 base; junction bases not matched to a gene: 1. Authors' processing steps: Researchers report that nucleated cell counts were estimated from reference gene primer amplification. Only in-frame clones appear in the TCRdb table, and some are missing; sequencing was by immunoSEQ multiplex PCR. That table gives V, J and clone size, and the DNA gave D and trimming. The data contain some 270,000 clones, approximately 86% of them singletons. The specimen sequenced was peripheral blood. The chain has TRBV27 and TRBJ1-1; 7 bases are a match to TRBD1. The TCR sequence derives from a man aged 35 to 55 with active or convalescent COVID-19. CDR3 sequence (DNA): TGTGCCAGCAGTCCAGGGGGGAACACTGAAGCTTTCTTT. Its translation is CASSPGGNTEAFF.